This TCR beta chain originates from a study of beta chain features in type 1 diabetes. General study points: Among all four CD4+ subsets, Type 1 diabetes patients had TCRB CDR3s that were moderately but significantly shorter.

Concerning this clone: Its antigen remains unknown.

Expressed TCRB transcripts got sequenced, as all isolated RNA was reverse transcribed. TCRdb keeps only in-frame clones here, not all; method: immunoSEQ multiplex PCR. This table has about 710,000 clones, over 12% appearing once. The germline V gene encodes CDR1 GTSNPN and CDR2 SVGIG (reference sequence). The CDR3 length is 15 residues. V gave up 2 bases and J gave up 4 bases, with 17 bases separating them. Material for sequencing was naive CD4+ T cells from blood. The V and J genes are TRBV30 and TRBJ2-5; D might be TRBD2 (6 bases). This receptor was obtained from a man aged 18 to 35 with type 1 diabetes. The CDR3 region is CAWSPRGGSRETQYF. The CDR3 bases are TGTGCCTGGAGTCCGCGTGGGGGGTCACGAGAGACCCAGTACTTC.